A single sample is the source of the 10 T cell receptor beta chains below, sequenced in a study of T cells in Graves' hyperthyroidism and ophthalmopathy. From RNA transcripts, TCR beta CDR3 regions were amplified. TCR CDR3 regions were first amplified by RT-PCR with HTBI primers. One entry per CDR3 protein results from TCRdb running MiXCR on the multiplex PCR reads. This sample has under 300,000 distinct CDR3 sequences, with around a quarter found just once. Sample: blood. Source of these receptors: a man between 35 and 55 years old with Graves' hyperthyroidism that later progressed to Graves' ophthalmopathy.

This clonotype was seen repeatedly, ten times or more. The gene calls are TRBV20-1 and TRBJ2-7; D tentatively reads TRBD1 or TRBD2 (7 bases each). CDR1 and CDR2 (germline): DFQATT, SNEGSKA (reference sequence). This CDR3 region has 15 residues. With 0 bases removed from V and 5 bases from J, the gap between germline ends came to 17 bases. For the CDR3, the DNA is TGCAGTGCTAGAGATTCAGGGGGGGACGGCCACGAGCAGTACTTC. Residues: CSARDSGGDGHEQYF.

This clonotype has at least ten counts. The chain is built from TRBV30 and TRBJ1-1; 9 bases map to TRBD1. The CDR3 length is 18 residues. Germline CDR1 reads GTSNPN; CDR2 reads SVGIG (reference sequence). After removal of 2 bases from V and 11 bases from J, the junction contained 24 bases not matched to a gene. For the CDR3, the DNA is TGTGCCTGGAGTAACCTAGCGGACAGGGGTCCCTCTGTTTTATTGGCTTTCTTT. This sequence encodes CAWSNLADRGPSVLLAFF.

This clonotype was counted only a few times. V and J are TRBV20-1 and TRBJ1-2, with TRBD1 identical over 9 bases. V was clipped by 5 bases and J by 1 base; unmatched bases: 5. The CDR3 loop spans 14 amino acids. The germline gives CDR1 DFQATT, CDR2 SNEGSKA (reference sequence). This chain's CDR3 is CSADSGQGNYGYTF. The DNA of the CDR3 is TGCAGTGCTGATTCGGGACAGGGTAACTATGGCTACACCTTC.

This clonotype was detected only a few times. A read error may explain this, as a much larger clone is one base away. The chain combines TRBV6-1 with TRBJ2-6; 7 positions agree with TRBD1. The ends lost 4 bases at V and 0 bases at J; junction bases unmatched: 6. Germline V CDR1 and CDR2: MNHNS, SASEGT. The CDR3 spans 17 residues. CDR3 amino acids: CASSGDRAHSGANVLTF. DNA for the CDR3: TGTGCCAGCAGTGGAGACAGGGCCCACTCTGGGGCCAACGTCCTGACTTTC.

This clonotype has ten or more counts. The junction departs from the called germline gene at one end, perhaps through a read error. The chain employs TRBV7-2 and TRBJ2-1; no clear D gene. The CDR3 has 15 residues. CDR1 is SGHTA and CDR2 is FQGNSA in the germline V gene. CDR3 in amino acids: CASSAMGYSHNEQFF. The CDR3 DNA reads TGTGCCAGCAGCGCTATGGGGTACTCCCACAATGAGCAGTTCTTC.

The rearrangement joins TRBV20-1 to TRBJ1-1, with 8 positions matching TRBD1. V trimming: 3 bases; J trimming: 10 bases; junction bases outside the gene matches: 7. From germline, CDR1 is DFQATT and CDR2 SNEGSKA (reference sequence). CDR3 size: 12 residues. CDR3 sequence: CSASLTGVGAFF. DNA of the CDR3: TGCAGTGCTAGCTTGACAGGGGTTGGAGCTTTCTTT.

The chain links TRBV15 to TRBJ1-1; TRBD1 matches at 8 bases. V gave up 8 bases and J gave up 5 bases; unmatched junction bases: 7. The CDR3 loop spans 13 amino acids. The germline V gene has CDR1 LNHNV and CDR2 YYDKDF (reference sequence). CDR3 nucleotide sequence: TGTGCCACCGCAAGGACAGGGTATACTGAAGCTTTCTTT. As protein: CATARTGYTEAFF.

There are many counts of this clonotype. The chain combines TRBV5-5 with TRBJ2-6; a possible D gene is TRBD2 (5 bases). Germline assignment: CDR1 SGHKS and CDR2 YYEKEE (reference sequence). V was clipped by 4 bases and J by 9 bases, with 8 bases between them. CDR3 size: 12 residues. The DNA of the CDR3 is TGTGCCAGCAGCCGGGGAGTCAACGTCCTGACTTTC. It is translated as CASSRGVNVLTF.

This chain joins TRBV20-1 and TRBJ1-2; D is perhaps TRBD1 (5 bases). In germline, CDR1 is DFQATT, CDR2 SNEGSKA (reference sequence). The length of the CDR3 is 14 residues. V was trimmed by 2 bases and J by 0 bases, leaving 10 bases between them. CDR3 residues: CSARRQPSNYGYTF. The CDR3 coding sequence is TGCAGTGCTAGACGACAGCCCTCTAACTATGGCTACACCTTC.

This clonotype was counted at least ten times. The chain carries TRBV30 and TRBJ2-5; 7 nucleotides align to TRBD2. Germline assignment: CDR1 GTSNPN and CDR2 SVGIG (reference sequence). The CDR3 loop spans 14 amino acids. Trimming took 2 bases from V and 2 from J; bases not matched to a gene: 5. The CDR3 loop reads CAWSRGSRQETQYF. CDR3 coding DNA: TGTGCCTGGAGTCGCGGGAGCAGGCAAGAGACCCAGTACTTC.